This passage covers 30 T cell receptor beta chains from one sample sequenced in a study of cytomegalovirus exposure and HLA in healthy donors. Primers for the PCR totalled 60 Vbeta and 13 Jbeta. The protocol was immunoSEQ multiplex PCR, while the TCRdb copy is restricted to in-frame clones and leaves out a portion. The data contain approximately 180,000 clones, 77% of them seen just once; the ten biggest clones take up approximately 1.5%. Sequenced material: PBMCs. These receptors originate from a young woman in good health and CMV-seropositive.

The chain links TRBV7-2 to TRBJ2-1; 7 nucleotides align to TRBD2. Germline-derived CDR1 and CDR2 are SGHTA and FQGNSA. The CDR3 covers 15 residues. With 3 bases clipped from V and 1 base from J, the junction kept 3 bases outside the gene matches. The CDR3 protein is CASSFGLESYNEQFF. DNA of the CDR3: TGTGCCAGCAGCTTCGGACTAGAATCCTACAATGAGCAGTTCTTC.

The chain is built from TRBV25-1 and TRBJ2-5; possible D gene TRBD2, 6 bases. The CDR3 has 17 amino acids. Germline CDR1 and CDR2: MGHDK and SYGVNS. V was trimmed by 1 base and J by 1 base, leaving 16 bases between them. CDR3 in amino acids: CASSEWDGGSGQETQYF. The DNA of the CDR3 is TGTGCCAGCAGTGAATGGGACGGAGGTAGCGGCCAAGAGACCCAGTACTTC.

This clone occurred once. The chain combines TRBV13 with TRBJ2-6, with D possibly matching TRBD1 (6 bases). V lost 5 bases to trimming and J lost 4 bases, with 24 bases between them. CDR1 is PRHDT, CDR2 FYEKMQ, per germline (reference sequence). The CDR3 spans 19 residues. Here the CDR3 DNA reads TGTGCCAGCAGCCTACCTGGGGGCAGGCGTGTATCCGGGGCCAACGTCCTGACTTTC. It is translated as CASSLPGGRRVSGANVLTF.

The chain links TRBV18 to TRBJ2-3; TRBD1 agrees at 8 bases. Germline CDR1 and CDR2: KGHSH and LQKENI. CDR3 length: 14 amino acids. J gave up 0 bases and V 6 bases, and 2 bases lay outside the gene matches. CDR3 nucleotide sequence: TGTGCCAGCTCCCGGGACAGGAGCACAGATACGCAGTATTTT. It codes for CASSRDRSTDTQYF. The full variable domain, in which reference TRBV18 and TRBJ2-3 provide the parts outside the CDR3, is NAGVMQNPRHLVRRRGQEARLRCSPMKGHSHVYWYRQLPEEGLKFMVYLQKENIIDESGMPKERFSAEFPKEGPSILRIQQVVRGDSAAYFCASSRDRSTDTQYFGPGTRLTVL.

The table lists this clone with a count of one. The rearrangement links TRBV30 to TRBJ1-1; the D is unclear. The CDR3 spans 12 residues. Germline CDR1 GTSNPN, CDR2 SVGIG (reference sequence). The CDR3 region is CAAIRVLTEAFF. The CDR3 bases are TGTGCTGCTATTCGGGTTCTGACTGAAGCTTTCTTT.

The genes are TRBV11-2 and TRBJ1-3; 8 bases are shared with TRBD1. This CDR3 has 18 amino acids. Looked up from germline, CDR1 is SGHAT and CDR2 is FQNNGV. Germline trimming cut 1 base from V and 0 bases from J; bases unmatched to any gene: 8. The CDR3, as DNA: TGTGCCAGCAGCTTAGCCGGAGCTGGACAGGGCTCTGGAAACACCATATATTTT. It translates to CASSLAGAGQGSGNTIYF.

The CDR3 loop reads CASSAGTGVHEQYF. For the CDR3, the DNA is TGTGCCAGCAGCGCCGGTACAGGGGTTCACGAGCAGTACTTC. The V and J genes are TRBV7-2 and TRBJ2-7; TRBD1 agrees at 7 bases. The V gene's germline CDR1 is SGHTA and CDR2 FQGNSA. With 5 bases clipped from V and 5 bases from J, the junction kept 9 bases outside the gene matches. The CDR3 is made up of 14 amino acids.

This clone was seen a few times. The rearrangement joins TRBV6-1 to TRBJ2-1, with TRBD2 identical over 8 bases. The germline gives CDR1 MNHNS, CDR2 SASEGT. Trimming took 3 bases from V and 9 from J; bases not matched to a gene: 10. CDR3 length equals 15 residues. The CDR3 loop is CASSEGLGEVGEQFF. The CDR3 coding sequence is TGTGCCAGCAGTGAGGGACTAGGGGAGGTGGGTGAGCAGTTCTTC.

This clone was detected a few times. The chain combines TRBV7-7 with TRBJ2-1; a possible D gene is TRBD2 (6 bases). The V gene lost 4 bases and the J gene lost 0 bases, with 13 bases spanning the gap. Germline loops: CDR1 SSHAT, CDR2 FNYEAQ (reference sequence). The CDR3 sequence is 16 residues long. CDR3 region: CASSYGTGSSYNEQFF. In nucleotides, the CDR3 is TGTGCCAGCAGCTACGGGACCGGGAGCTCCTACAATGAGCAGTTCTTC.

This clone was counted between two and nine times. The V and J genes are TRBV6-5 and TRBJ2-3, with 13 positions matching TRBD2. The CDR3 runs 16 residues. Trimming at V came to 4 bases and at J to 4 bases, leaving 5 bases not matched to a gene. Germline loops: CDR1 MNHEY, CDR2 SVGAGI. DNA of the CDR3: TGTGCCAGCAGTTGGACTAGCGGGAGAGCATCAGATACGCAGTATTTT. Translation: CASSWTSGRASDTQYF.

This chain uses TRBV5-1 with TRBJ2-2; maybe TRBD1 (7 bases). V lost 0 bases to trimming and J lost 4 bases, with 10 bases between them. Germline V gene data show CDR1 as SGHRS and CDR2 as YFSETQ. The CDR3 extends over 15 amino acids. CDR3 sequence: CASSLVQGGTGELFF. The CDR3, as DNA: TGCGCCAGCAGCTTGGTTCAGGGGGGCACCGGGGAGCTGTTTTTT.

The chain carries TRBV28 and TRBJ1-3; D possibly corresponds to TRBD1 (5 bases). The CDR3 contains 13 residues. Between the trimmed V and J ends, which lost 6 bases and 7 bases, there was a span of 13 bases. Germline CDR1 and CDR2: MDHEN and SYDVKM. The CDR3 DNA is TGTGCCAGCAGGCCAGGAGGGGTTAACACCATATATTTT. It codes for CASRPGGVNTIYF. Full variable domain (missing parts from reference TRBV28 and TRBJ1-3): DVKVTQSSRYLVKRTGEKVFLECVQDMDHENMFWYRQDPGLGLRLIYFSYDVKMKEKGDIPEGYSVSREKKERFSLILESASTNQTSMYLCASRPGGVNTIYFGEGSWLTVV.

The chain carries TRBV10-1 and TRBJ2-1, with 15 bases that match TRBD2. CDR1 WNHNN and CDR2 SYGVQD come from the germline V gene (reference sequence). The CDR3 runs to 22 residues. Unmatched junction bases numbered 14, after V lost 2 bases and J lost 0 bases. CDR3 sequence: CASSEPIPPGTSGGSSYNEQFF. In DNA, the CDR3 is TGCGCCAGCAGTGAGCCAATTCCTCCAGGGACTAGCGGGGGGAGCTCCTACAATGAGCAGTTCTTC.

V and J are TRBV12-5 and TRBJ1-2, with D uncertain. V lost 0 bases, J lost 4 bases, and 12 bases lay in between. The CDR3 is made up of 15 amino acids. Germline V gene sequence: CDR1 LGHNT, CDR2 FRNRAP. CDR3 sequence (DNA): TGTGCTAGTGGTTTGGTCTGGGGAGGGCCCTATGGCTACACCTTC. Its translation: CASGLVWGGPYGYTF.

This rearrangement joins TRBV10-3 to TRBJ2-1; TRBD2 matches 11 bases. Germline trimming cut 5 bases from V and 4 bases from J; bases unmatched to any gene: 4. Looked up from germline, CDR1 is ENHRY and CDR2 is SYGVKD. This CDR3 has 15 amino acids. The CDR3: CAISRLAGGYNEQFF. CDR3 nucleotide sequence: TGTGCCATCAGTCGTCTAGCGGGAGGTTACAATGAGCAGTTCTTC.

This clone turned up a few times. CDR3 sequence (DNA): TGTGCCAGCGCGAGGAGGGATAATGAAAAACTGTTTTTT. Its protein is CASARRDNEKLFF. The rearrangement joins TRBV2 to TRBJ1-4; D unresolved. This CDR3 has 13 residues. Germline V lookup: CDR1 SNHLY, CDR2 FYNNEI. The V and J ends lost 8 bases and 4 bases respectively, with 11 bases between them.

The genes are TRBV6-5 and TRBJ1-1; unclear D gene. Trimming cost V 6 bases and J 3 bases, with 11 bases left between them. CDR1 is MNHEY, CDR2 SVGAGI, per germline. This CDR3 contains 13 residues. CDR3 protein: CASSHEEDTEAFF. The CDR3 nucleotides read TGTGCCAGCAGCCATGAAGAGGACACTGAAGCTTTCTTT.

A few counts support this clone. The rearrangement links TRBV6-5 to TRBJ2-1; D possibly corresponds to TRBD1 (5 bases). The CDR3 extends over 15 amino acids. Germline CDR1 MNHEY, CDR2 SVGAGI. V lost 0 bases and J 3 bases, leaving 9 bases between the germline ends. The DNA for the CDR3 is TGTGCCAGCAGTTACTCCCGGACACACTACAATGAGCAGTTCTTC. Translated: CASSYSRTHYNEQFF.

This chain connects TRBV10-1 to TRBJ1-1; 7 bases map to TRBD1. The V and J ends lost 6 bases and 3 bases, in that order; junction bases with no gene match: 4. Looked up from germline, CDR1 is WNHNN and CDR2 is SYGVQD (reference sequence). This CDR3 spans 13 amino acids. The CDR3 protein is CASRTGWDTEAFF. The DNA for the CDR3 is TGCGCCAGCAGGACAGGGTGGGACACTGAAGCTTTCTTT.

This sequence joins TRBV19 and TRBJ2-7; a weak D match, TRBD1 (6 bases). Trimming shortened V by 2 bases and J by 0 bases, and 11 bases separated the two germline ends. This CDR3 is built from 15 residues. CDR1 and CDR2 from the germline V gene are LNHDA and SQIVND (reference sequence). The CDR3 protein is CASSIRQGLSYEQYF. The CDR3, as DNA: TGTGCCAGTAGTATACGCCAGGGGCTCTCCTACGAGCAGTACTTC. The full variable domain, in which reference TRBV19 and TRBJ2-7 provide the parts outside the CDR3, is DGGITQSPKYLFRKEGQNVTLSCEQNLNHDAMYWYRQDPGQGLRLIYYSQIVNDFQKGDIAEGYSVSREKKESFPLTVTSAQKNPTAFYLCASSIRQGLSYEQYFGPGTRLTVT.

The chain has TRBV5-5 and TRBJ2-5; TRBD2 matches 7 bases. Germline V gene lookup returns CDR1 SGHKS and CDR2 YYEKEE (reference sequence). Unmatched junction bases numbered 7, after V lost 1 base and J lost 4 bases. CDR3 length: 15 residues. The CDR3 loop reads CASSLWEGAGETQYF. The DNA for the CDR3 is TGTGCCAGCAGCTTGTGGGAGGGCGCGGGAGAGACCCAGTACTTC.

This chain joins TRBV6-5 and TRBJ2-7; tentative D call: TRBD2 (5 bases). CDR1 MNHEY and CDR2 SVGAGI come from the germline V gene. The CDR3 contains 13 residues. V lost 2 bases, J lost 7 bases, and 12 bases lay in between. The chain's CDR3 is CASSYIPGGEQYF. CDR3 nucleotide sequence: TGTGCCAGCAGTTACATACCCGGCGGGGAGCAGTACTTC.

The chain links TRBV10-3 to TRBJ2-1; 11 bases map to TRBD2. The germline V gene encodes CDR1 ENHRY and CDR2 SYGVKD. With V trimmed by 11 bases and J by 7 bases, 13 bases remained unmatched. This CDR3 comprises 15 residues. For the CDR3, the DNA is TGTGCCTCTCGCAACGCGGGGACTAGCGGAAATGAGCAGTTCTTC. Amino acid sequence: CASRNAGTSGNEQFF.

This rearrangement joins TRBV6-1 to TRBJ1-1, with 9 positions matching TRBD1. Germline V gene lookup returns CDR1 MNHNS and CDR2 SASEGT. The CDR3 has 17 amino acids. Losses at the gene ends were 3 bases for V and 1 base for J; bases not matched to a gene: 9. Here the CDR3 DNA reads TGTGCCAGCAGTGAGCTGGACAGGGGAAGGAGGAACACTGAAGCTTTCTTT. Its translation is CASSELDRGRRNTEAFF.

This clone was counted once. The chain recombines TRBV6-5 with TRBJ1-1; 9 positions agree with TRBD1. The CDR3 extends over 15 amino acids. The germline V gene encodes CDR1 MNHEY and CDR2 SVGAGI. The V gene end was trimmed by 3 bases and the J gene end by 2 bases; junction bases not matched to a gene: 4. CDR3 sequence: CASSYGTGTNTEAFF. Here the CDR3 DNA reads TGTGCCAGCAGTTATGGGACAGGGACTAACACTGAAGCTTTCTTT.

The genes are TRBV29-1 and TRBJ2-7; D is possibly TRBD1 (6 bases). The ends were cut back, 5 bases at V and 2 bases at J, with 16 bases in the middle. The germline V gene encodes CDR1 SQVTM and CDR2 ANQGSEA. CDR3 length: 14 amino acids. The CDR3 is CSVSPTGSTYEQYF. The CDR3 DNA reads TGCAGCGTTTCACCGACAGGTTCAACCTACGAGCAGTACTTC.

The J gene is TRBJ1-5, the V gene TRBV4-2; tentative D call: TRBD1 (5 bases). V was pared by 10 bases and J by 1 base, with 8 bases between. The length of the CDR3 is 12 residues. Germline V gene data show CDR1 as LGHNA and CDR2 as YNFKEQ. Here the CDR3 reads CAIRESNQPQHF. DNA for the CDR3: TGTGCCATCAGGGAGAGCAATCAGCCCCAGCATTTT.

The chain is built from TRBV10-3 and TRBJ1-2; D gene uncertain. The CDR3 is 16 residues long. Germline-derived CDR1 and CDR2 are ENHRY and SYGVKD. V gave up 0 bases and J gave up 4 bases, with 15 bases separating them. The CDR3: CAISESTGLFSYGYTF. DNA of the CDR3: TGTGCCATCAGTGAGTCGACGGGGTTATTCAGCTATGGCTACACCTTC.

This rearrangement joins TRBV7-8 to TRBJ2-1; perhaps TRBD2 as D (7 bases). Looked up from germline, CDR1 is SGHVS and CDR2 is FQNEAQ. Trimming pared 9 bases from V and 2 bases from J, leaving 11 bases between. The CDR3 is made up of 13 amino acids. The CDR3 is CASGRGTYNEQFF. In nucleotides, the CDR3 is TGTGCCAGTGGGAGGGGGACCTACAATGAGCAGTTCTTC.

The chain uses TRBV11-3 and TRBJ1-2; 10 nucleotides line up with TRBD1. Looked up from germline, CDR1 is SGHNT and CDR2 is YENEEA. Losses at the gene ends were 7 bases for V and 5 bases for J; bases not matched to a gene: 13. This CDR3 spans 16 amino acids. The CDR3 DNA is TGTGCCAGCATCCCGGGACAGGGGTGGCCGGTATATGGCTACACCTTC. It encodes CASIPGQGWPVYGYTF.